Detailed here is one T cell receptor beta chain. Its antigen is as yet unknown. The germline V and J ends were trimmed by 5 bases and 7 bases, with 12 bases remaining between them. This CDR3 is 12 amino acids long. Germline V gene lookup returns CDR1 PRHDT and CDR2 FYEKMQ (reference sequence). RNA, once extracted, was reverse transcribed into cDNA for use as the sequencing template. Profiled with immunoSEQ multiplex PCR; TCRdb holds only in-frame clones, not every one. The sample carries roughly 200,000 clones, roughly three fifths recorded once. This record comes from a study of CD8+ T cells in alopecia areata. Findings and limits, study-wide: Compared with mice, patients displayed less clear TCR sharing, possibly for HLA-related reasons.

The TCR originated in a human donor in good health. The V gene is TRBV13, the J gene TRBJ2-7, with D possibly TRBD2 on 5 matching bases. Sequenced: CD8+ T cells sorted from blood. In nucleotides, the CDR3 is TGTGCCAGCAGCCCCCTTTCGGGAGAGCAGTACTTC. It is translated as CASSPLSGEQYF.